This T cell receptor (beta chain) emerged from a study of T cell changes during pregnancy in multiple sclerosis. The CDR3 extends over 10 amino acids. Germline CDR1 and CDR2: SQVTM and ANQGSEA. Trimming removed 4 bases from V and 7 bases from J, with 5 bases in between. This table comes from immunoSEQ multiplex PCR, and its TCRdb copy is limited to in-frame clones, with some not included. The sample includes about 70,000 clones, 85% to 95% seen only once; the top ten take about 2.5%. The material was peripheral blood, obtained before pregnancy. The rearrangement uses TRBV29-1 and TRBJ2-1; no reliable D call. The TCR was taken from a female donor with multiple sclerosis, enrolled in a pregnancy study. CDR3 DNA sequence: TGCAGCGTTGGTCAAAATGAGCAGTTCTTC. This encodes CSVGQNEQFF.